The clone carrying this T cell receptor (beta chain) was recorded at least ten times. Its antigen remains unknown. The data are from a study of T cell repertoires in cytomegalovirus infection. Background on the study: Based on public TCR beta signatures, there were indications of CMV infection and of a matching HLA type.

Study-wide findings and caveats: People with CMV and the relevant HLA were identified by cumulative public TCR beta family frequency. Dominant in the ex vivo response were TCR beta clonotypes restricted by HLA-C and specific for CMV.

Using its own MiXCR run on the reads, TCRdb lists one record per CDR3 protein. This sample has around 270,000 distinct CDR3 sequences, with over 8% found just once. V was clipped by 5 bases and J by 4 bases, with 10 bases between them. Germline V gene data show CDR1 as SGHVT and CDR2 as SQSDAQ. The CDR3 totals 13 residues. The sequencing sample was made of PBMCs. The J gene is TRBJ2-3, the V gene TRBV7-4, with D possibly TRBD2 on 5 matching bases. The TCR was taken from a human donor in good health (CMV status not recorded). Some clones in this sample may be carry-over from other donors' samples. CDR3 loop: CASSPRVPDTQYF. For the CDR3, the DNA is TGTGCCAGCAGCCCGCGGGTGCCAGATACGCAGTATTTT.